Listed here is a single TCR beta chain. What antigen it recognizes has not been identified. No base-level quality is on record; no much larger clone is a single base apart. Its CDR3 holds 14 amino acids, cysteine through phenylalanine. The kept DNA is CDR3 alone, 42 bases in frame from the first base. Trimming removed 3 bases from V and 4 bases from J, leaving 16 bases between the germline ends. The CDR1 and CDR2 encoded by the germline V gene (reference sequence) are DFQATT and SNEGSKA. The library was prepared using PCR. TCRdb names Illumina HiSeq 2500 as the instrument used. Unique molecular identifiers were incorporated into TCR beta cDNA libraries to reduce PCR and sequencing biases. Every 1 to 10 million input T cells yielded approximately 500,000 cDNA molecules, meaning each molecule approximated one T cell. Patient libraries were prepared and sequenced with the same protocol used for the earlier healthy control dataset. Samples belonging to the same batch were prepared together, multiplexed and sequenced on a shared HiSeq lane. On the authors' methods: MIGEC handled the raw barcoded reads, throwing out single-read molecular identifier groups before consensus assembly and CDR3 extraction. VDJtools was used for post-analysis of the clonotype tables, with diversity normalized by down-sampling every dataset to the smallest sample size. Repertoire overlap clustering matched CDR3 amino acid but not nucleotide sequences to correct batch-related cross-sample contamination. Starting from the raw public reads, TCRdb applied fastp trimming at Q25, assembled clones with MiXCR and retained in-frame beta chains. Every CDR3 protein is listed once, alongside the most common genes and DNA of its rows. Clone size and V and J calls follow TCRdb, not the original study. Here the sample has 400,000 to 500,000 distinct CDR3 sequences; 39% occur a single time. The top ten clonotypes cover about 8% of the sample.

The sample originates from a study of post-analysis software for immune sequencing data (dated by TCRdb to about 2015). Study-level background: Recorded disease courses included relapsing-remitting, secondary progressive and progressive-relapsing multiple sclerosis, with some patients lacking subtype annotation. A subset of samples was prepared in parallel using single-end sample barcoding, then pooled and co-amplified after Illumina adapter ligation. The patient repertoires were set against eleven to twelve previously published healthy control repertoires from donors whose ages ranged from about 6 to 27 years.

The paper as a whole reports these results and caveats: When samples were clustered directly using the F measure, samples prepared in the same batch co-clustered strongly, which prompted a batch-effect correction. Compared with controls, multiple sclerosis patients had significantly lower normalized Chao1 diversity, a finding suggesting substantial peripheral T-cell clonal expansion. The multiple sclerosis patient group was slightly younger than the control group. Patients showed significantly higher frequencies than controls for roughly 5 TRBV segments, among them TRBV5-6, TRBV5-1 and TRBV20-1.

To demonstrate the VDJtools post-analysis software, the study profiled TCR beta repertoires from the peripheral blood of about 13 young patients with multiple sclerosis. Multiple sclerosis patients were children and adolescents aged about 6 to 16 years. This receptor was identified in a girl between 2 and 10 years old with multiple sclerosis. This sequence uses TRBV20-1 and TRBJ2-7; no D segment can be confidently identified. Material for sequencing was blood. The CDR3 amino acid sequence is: CSASILSSLYEQYF. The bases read TGCAGTGCTAGTATTTTGTCTAGTTTATACGAGCAGTACTTC.